These T cell receptor beta chains were read from a single sample in a study of blood T cell repertoires in COVID-19. The repertoire was sequenced with immunoSEQ multiplex PCR; TCRdb's copy has only in-frame clones and lacks some. Of approximately 200,000 clones in the sample, around 91% were seen once. Sequences were obtained from PBMCs or T cells enriched from blood (not recorded which). Source of these receptors: a woman aged 18-29 years in a cohort exposed to, infected with or recovered from COVID-19 (not recorded which). CDR3s include the opening cysteine and the closing phenylalanine or tryptophan. A D gene is named only where the DNA matches it firmly. Expanded clones get a size class; other rows say once, few or many, or leave the size out.

V gene	D gene	J gene	clone size	CDR3 DNA	CDR3 protein
TRBV5-1	-	TRBJ2-3	once	TGCGCCAGCAGCGCCTACACAGATACGCAGTATTTT	CASSAYTDTQYF
TRBV28	TRBD1	TRBJ1-4	-	TGTGCCAGCAGTCCCCCACAGGGGGCGGAAGAAAAACTGTTTTTT	CASSPPQGAEEKLFF
TRBV5-1	TRBD2	TRBJ2-3	-	TGCGCCACGGGACTAGCGGGAGATAGCACAGATACGCAGTATTTT	CATGLAGDSTDTQYF
TRBV28	-	TRBJ1-5	-	TGTGCCAGCTCACGGGAGTATAGCAATCAGCCCCAGCATTTT	CASSREYSNQPQHF
TRBV5-1	TRBD1	TRBJ2-6	-	TGCGCCAGCAAGCTCGATCCCGGGACAGGTGACGTCCTGACTTTC	CASKLDPGTGDVLTF
TRBV29-1	-	TRBJ2-1	-	TGCAGCGTTGAAGAGACAGAGTACAATGAGCAGTTCTTC	CSVEETEYNEQFF
TRBV19	TRBD2	TRBJ2-1	-	TGTGCCAGTAGTAACGGACTAGGAAGCAATGAGCAGTTCTTC	CASSNGLGSNEQFF
TRBV5-4	-	TRBJ2-1	-	TGTGCCAGCAGCTTGGCAGGATTCTCGGCCTACAATGAGCAGTTCTTC	CASSLAGFSAYNEQFF
TRBV21-1	-	TRBJ1-5	-	TGTGCCAGCAGCGATCGGGATCAGCCCCAGCATTTT	CASSDRDQPQHF
TRBV6-6	TRBD1	TRBJ1-2	-	TGTGCCAGCAGTTACTCCTCGGGACAGGGGCCATACACCTTC	CASSYSSGQGPYTF
TRBV6-5	TRBD1	TRBJ1-3	-	TGTGCCAGCAGTTACTACCTCGGGACAGGGGACAACACCATATATTTT	CASSYYLGTGDNTIYF
TRBV6-4	TRBD1	TRBJ2-7	-	TGTGCCAGCAGGCGACAGGGCTTTTCCTACGAGCAGTACTTC	CASRRQGFSYEQYF
TRBV9	-	TRBJ1-1	-	TGTGCCAGCAGCGTAGGGGGACTGATGAACACTGAAGCTTTCTTT	CASSVGGLMNTEAFF
TRBV2	TRBD2	TRBJ2-7	once	TGTGCCAGCATAGCGGGGGTCCTACTCGAGCAGTACTTC	CASIAGVLLEQYF
TRBV10-1	TRBD1	TRBJ2-5	-	TGCGCCAGCAGTGAGTCCTCGGACAGGGTGAGGCTCGAGACCCAGTACTTC	CASSESSDRVRLETQYF
TRBV11-2	-	TRBJ2-7	-	TGTGCCAGCAGCTTAGGGCGGGCTAGGGCAGACGGCTCATACGAGCAGTACTTC	CASSLGRARADGSYEQYF
TRBV28	-	TRBJ1-5	-	TGTGCCAGCAGTTTAATGCAGGGTCGGTATCAGCCCCAGCATTTT	CASSLMQGRYQPQHF
TRBV29-1	TRBD1	TRBJ1-1	-	TGCAGCGGCGAGGGGGCTCGGGGGAACACTGAAGCTTTCTTT	CSGEGARGNTEAFF
TRBV3-1/TRBV3-2	TRBD1	TRBJ1-6	-	TGTGCCAGCAGCCAAGGGACAGGGGGCCGGAATTCACCCCTCCACTTT	CASSQGTGGRNSPLHF
TRBV15	-	TRBJ1-2	-	TGTGCCACCAGCAGAGATTACTCAGGGCTTGAGGGCTACACCTTC	CATSRDYSGLEGYTF
TRBV5-8	TRBD2	TRBJ2-1	-	TGTGCCAGCAGCTTGGGGGGCGGGGGTCCCGACGATGAGCAGTTCTTC	CASSLGGGGPDDEQFF
TRBV25-1	TRBD1	TRBJ1-1	once	TGTGCCAGCAGCGCCGGGACAGGCCACTCTTTGAACACTGAAGCTTTCTTT	CASSAGTGHSLNTEAFF